The entry below describes one T cell receptor beta chain. This entry is derived from a study of blood T cell repertoires in COVID-19. Across the whole study: Researchers got acute and convalescent COVID-19 samples from the United States, Italy and Spain. Sources were T cells, B-cell-depleted T cells, or PBMCs; the material itself was cDNA or gDNA.

Germline CDR1 reads MGHDK; CDR2 reads SYGVNS. V was cut by 4 bases and J by 0 bases, with 7 bases left in between. The CDR3 is made up of 15 amino acids. In the authors' workflow: From reference gene primer amplification, estimates of nucleated cell counts were derived. Using immunoSEQ multiplex PCR, the repertoire was profiled, and TCRdb retains in-frame clones only, with some absent. The DNA was the basis for D and trimming; V, J and clone size are from that table. This table holds about 68,000 clones, 70% to 80% found once. Specimen: peripheral blood. The V and J genes are TRBV25-1 and TRBJ2-6; D gene unclear. The TCR was taken from a human donor in a cohort sampled during active COVID-19. CDR3 loop: CASSVGSSGANVLTF. CDR3 bases: TGTGCCAGCAGTGTTGGCAGCTCTGGGGCCAACGTCCTGACTTTC.